This T cell receptor beta chain was recorded in a study of OX40 agonist ivuxolimab in advanced cancers. Across the study: Cohort: roughly 79% men, mean age 60, aged about 23 to 79. Of the patients, three showed partial responses, one with hepatocellular carcinoma and two with cutaneous melanoma.

The germline CDR1 and CDR2 sequences are SGHDN and FVKESK. CDR3 length: 17 amino acids. V shed 0 bases and J shed 1 base, with 14 bases lying between them. The method was immunoSEQ multiplex PCR; TCRdb's version includes in-frame clones alone and lacks a portion of them. The table records some 46,000 clones, about 94% of them present only once. This specimen consisted of CD4+ or CD8+ T cells sorted from blood, obtained in a trial of the OX40 agonist ivuxolimab. The rearrangement links TRBV14 to TRBJ2-3; the D is unclear. The source is an adult with an advanced solid tumor such as melanoma, head and neck, liver or kidney cancer. CDR3: CASSQDRIDVGTDTQYF. CDR3 nucleotide sequence: TGTGCCAGCAGCCAAGATCGAATCGATGTGGGCACAGATACGCAGTATTTT.